A single sample is the source of the 9 T cell receptor beta chains below, sequenced in a study of blood T cell repertoires in COVID-19. Sequencing was performed with immunoSEQ multiplex PCR; in TCRdb, only in-frame clones are kept and a portion is missing. The sample records about 55,000 clones, 70% to 90% being singletons. Sample: peripheral blood. Receptors were obtained from a human donor in a cohort sampled during active COVID-19.

The chain joins TRBV19 to TRBJ2-7, with 9 nucleotides matching TRBD2. The CDR3 contains 16 residues. After removal of 3 bases from V and 0 bases from J, the junction contained 6 bases not matched to a gene. The germline V gene encodes CDR1 LNHDA and CDR2 SQIVND (reference sequence). For the CDR3, the DNA is TGTGCCAGTAGTATTAAAGGTAGCGGGAGCTCCTACGAGCAGTACTTC. This translates into CASSIKGSGSSYEQYF.

In DNA form, the CDR3 reads TGTGCCAGCAGCTCGATCCCGGGAATCGCCGTCGGCGGGGAGCTGTTTTTT. Translation: CASSSIPGIAVGGELFF. The rearrangement links TRBV7-9 to TRBJ2-2, with D possibly TRBD2 on 5 matching bases. The CDR3 spans 17 residues. Germline V gene data show CDR1 as SEHNR and CDR2 as FQNEAQ (reference sequence). The V gene lost 4 bases and the J gene lost 7 bases, with 22 bases spanning the gap.

The CDR3 bases are TGTGCCAGCAGGGTCGGACAGGGGGTGTCCTACGAGCAGTACTTC. Its protein is CASRVGQGVSYEQYF. The chain links TRBV6-5 to TRBJ2-7; 10 positions match TRBD1. The junction had 6 bases not matched to a gene; V was cut back by 6 bases and J by 1 base. Germline CDR1 is MNHEY and CDR2 is SVGAGI. This CDR3 has 15 residues.

This clone came up a few times. CDR3 in amino acids: CASSWAGSYEQYF. The CDR3 bases are TGTGCCAGCAGTTGGGCGGGATCCTACGAGCAGTACTTC. This sequence joins TRBV6-2 or TRBV6-3 and TRBJ2-7; possibly TRBD2 for D (6 bases). Germline-derived CDR1 and CDR2 are MNHEY and SVGEGT. CDR3 size: 13 residues. Between the trimmed V and J ends, which lost 4 bases and 1 base, there was a span of 8 bases.

This chain uses TRBV6-5 with TRBJ1-2; D not resolved. The CDR3 totals 15 residues. Germline V gives CDR1 MNHEY, CDR2 SVGAGI. The germline V and J ends were trimmed by 2 bases and 4 bases, with 14 bases remaining between them. The CDR3 spells CASSYSVRGSYGYTF. The CDR3 DNA is TGTGCCAGCAGTTACAGCGTTCGGGGTTCCTATGGCTACACCTTC.

The chain joins TRBV28 to TRBJ2-7; D is unresolved. V gave up 7 bases and J gave up 3 bases, with 13 bases separating them. Germline V gene sequence: CDR1 MDHEN, CDR2 SYDVKM. The length of the CDR3 is 13 residues. DNA for the CDR3: TGTGCCAGCACACCGGGTCCCCTCTACGAGCAGTACTTC. Its protein is CASTPGPLYEQYF. The full variable domain, completed using reference TRBV28 and TRBJ2-7, is DVKVTQSSRYLVKRTGEKVFLECVQDMDHENMFWYRQDPGLGLRLIYFSYDVKMKEKGDIPEGYSVSREKKERFSLILESASTNQTSMYLCASTPGPLYEQYFGPGTRLTVT.

The J gene is TRBJ1-2, the V gene TRBV4-3, with 8 bases identical to TRBD1. The CDR3 contains 16 residues. Trimming removed 0 bases from V and 5 bases from J; junction bases left unmatched: 8. CDR1 is LGHNA and CDR2 is YSLEER in the germline V gene. The CDR3 here is CASSQELGTGRYGYTF. The CDR3 DNA reads as TGCGCCAGCAGCCAAGAGTTGGGGACAGGTCGTTATGGCTACACCTTC.

The rearrangement uses TRBV2 and TRBJ1-4, with D possibly matching TRBD1 (6 bases). The germline V gene encodes CDR1 SNHLY and CDR2 FYNNEI. The CDR3 length is 15 residues. Trimming shortened V by 5 bases and J by 4 bases, and 14 bases separated the two germline ends. Here the CDR3 reads CASSFGQTINEKLFF. DNA of the CDR3: TGTGCCAGCAGTTTCGGACAGACGATTAATGAAAAACTGTTTTTT.

This clone was observed a few times. V gene TRBV7-2 combines with J gene TRBJ1-1; TRBD1 matches 7 bases. V shed 4 bases, J shed 4 bases, and the junction held 3 bases outside the gene matches. CDR3 length equals 13 residues. Germline lookup yields CDR1 SGHTA and CDR2 FQGNSA. The CDR3 reads CASSSTGFTEAFF. The CDR3 DNA sequence: TGTGCCAGCAGCTCGACAGGGTTCACTGAAGCTTTCTTT.